Below, 14 T cell receptor beta chains from the same sample are listed, as sequenced in a study of T cells in Graves' hyperthyroidism and ophthalmopathy. Researchers took RNA transcripts and amplified the TCR beta CDR3 regions from them. A first-round RT-PCR of the TCR CDR3 used the HTBI primer set. A single record per CDR3 protein comes from TCRdb applying MiXCR to the multiplex PCR reads. The sample shows around 570,000 distinct CDR3 sequences, about 20% of them seen only once. Source material: blood. These receptors were collected from a man aged 40-55 years with Graves' ophthalmopathy.

A word on this clonotype: Sequence at one end of the junction differs from germline and may be a read error. This chain joins TRBV18 and TRBJ2-7; D is uncertain. Germline assignment: CDR1 KGHSH and CDR2 LQKENI. This CDR3 has 15 amino acids. The CDR3 loop is CVSSPGVGITYEQYF. Written as DNA, the CDR3 is TGTGTCAGCTCACCAGGTGTGGGCATCACCTACGAGCAGTACTTC.

This clonotype appeared many times. The genes are TRBV5-1 and TRBJ1-1, with D unclear. Between the trimmed V and J ends, which lost 2 bases and 6 bases, there was a span of 8 bases. Germline values: CDR1 SGHRS, CDR2 YFSETQ. The CDR3 runs 12 residues. The CDR3: CASSFWGSEAFF. The CDR3 DNA is TGCGCCAGCAGCTTCTGGGGATCTGAAGCTTTCTTT.

For this clonotype: It may be a read error: a sequence one base away is much more abundant. The genes are TRBV11-2 and TRBJ2-7; no firm D call. Per the germline V gene, CDR1 is SGHAT and CDR2 is FQNNGV. The CDR3 loop spans 12 amino acids. CDR3 bases: TGTGCCATCAGCTTAGACGTCCACGAGCAGTACTTC. As protein: CAISLDVHEQYF.

The chain has TRBV2 and TRBJ1-5, with D tentatively TRBD1 (5 bases). V lost 2 bases, J lost 7 bases, and 15 bases lay in between. Germline CDR1 and CDR2: SNHLY and FYNNEI. The CDR3 length is 15 residues. CDR3 residues: CASSEYVSGGQPQHF. The CDR3 DNA is TGTGCCAGCAGTGAATACGTGTCGGGGGGGCAGCCCCAGCATTTT.

J is TRBJ1-3 and V is TRBV15; D perhaps matches TRBD1 (6 bases). Trimming stripped 8 bases from V and 3 bases from J, with 14 bases between. Per the germline V gene, CDR1 is LNHNV and CDR2 is YYDKDF (reference sequence). The CDR3 loop spans 14 amino acids. The CDR3 spells CATAEGGIGNTIYF. DNA for the CDR3: TGTGCCACCGCCGAGGGGGGAATTGGAAACACCATATATTTT. Full variable domain (rest looked up from reference TRBV15 and TRBJ1-3): DAMVIQNPRYQVTQFGKPVTLSCSQTLNHNVMYWYQQKSSQAPKLLFHYYDKDFNNEADTPDNFQSRRPNTSFCFLDIRSPGLGDTAMYLCATAEGGIGNTIYFGEGSWLTVV.

This clonotype was observed once. CDR3 loop: CASSSSLGDEQFF. CDR3 nucleotides: TGTGCCAGCTCAAGTTCTTTAGGGGACGAGCAGTTCTTC. The chain uses TRBV18 and TRBJ2-1; D possibly matches TRBD1 or TRBD2 (5 bases each). Trimming left V 5 bases short and J 10 bases short, with 15 bases between. Germline assignment: CDR1 KGHSH and CDR2 LQKENI. The CDR3 extends over 13 amino acids.

The chain links TRBV6-1 to TRBJ2-7; TRBD1 aligns across 8 bases. Germline V gene lookup returns CDR1 MNHNS and CDR2 SASEGT. The V gene end was trimmed by 6 bases and the J gene end by 2 bases; junction bases not matched to a gene: 18. CDR3 length: 18 residues. The CDR3 region is CASRYRGRLGGPAYEQYF. CDR3 bases: TGTGCCAGCAGGTACAGGGGGAGACTAGGAGGGCCAGCCTACGAGCAGTACTTC.

V is TRBV20-1 and J is TRBJ1-4, with 9 bases lining up with TRBD1. Germline CDR1 and CDR2: DFQATT and SNEGSKA (reference sequence). This CDR3 is built from 14 residues. The V segment lost 3 bases and the J segment 5 bases; nucleotides outside the gene matches: 4. CDR3 residues: CSASDGQGNEKLFF. CDR3 DNA: TGCAGTGCTAGCGATGGACAGGGGAATGAAAAACTGTTTTTT.

This chain joins TRBV14 and TRBJ2-3, with 9 bases fitting TRBD2. The V and J ends lost 3 bases and 4 bases, in that order; junction bases with no gene match: 5. Germline loops: CDR1 SGHDN, CDR2 FVKESK. The CDR3 runs 15 residues. CDR3 DNA: TGTGCCAGCAGCCATGGTAGCGGGGGCCCAGATACGCAGTATTTT. Translated: CASSHGSGGPDTQYF.

This clonotype was recorded at least ten times. The CDR3 is CASTRSYTDTQYF. CDR3 nucleotides: TGTGCCAGCACCCGATCCTACACAGATACGCAGTATTTT. The chain combines TRBV12-3 or TRBV12-4 with TRBJ2-3; D not certain. The CDR3 spans 13 residues. V gave up 7 bases and J gave up 2 bases, with 10 bases separating them.

This clonotype appeared a few times. The gene calls are TRBV6-1 and TRBJ1-2; 12 bases are a match to TRBD1. Germline assignment: CDR1 MNHNS and CDR2 SASEGT. V trimming: 10 bases; J trimming: 2 bases; junction bases outside the gene matches: 8. There are 15 residues in the CDR3. CDR3 loop: CATYFGTGGNYGYTF. DNA of the CDR3: TGTGCCACGTACTTTGGGACAGGGGGCAACTATGGCTACACCTTC.

This clonotype was detected only a few times. The rearrangement links TRBV10-3 to TRBJ2-1; D unclear. The CDR3 length is 15 residues. CDR1 and CDR2 (germline): ENHRY, SYGVKD. V lost 2 bases and J lost 0, with 8 bases in between. CDR3 region: CAISESWSSYNEQFF. CDR3 sequence (DNA): TGTGCCATCAGTGAGAGTTGGAGCTCCTACAATGAGCAGTTCTTC.

There are a few counts of this clonotype. This chain uses TRBV6-2 or TRBV6-3 with TRBJ2-7, with 15 bases fitting TRBD2. V gave up 4 bases and J gave up 5 bases; unmatched junction bases: 6. Germline CDR1 and CDR2: MNHEY and SVGEGT. This CDR3 is built from 16 residues. The CDR3 nucleotides read TGTGCCAGCAGTTTATGGACTAGCGGGGGGGTCAACGAGCAGTACTTC. It translates to CASSLWTSGGVNEQYF.

V is TRBV6-1 and J is TRBJ1-6; D remains ambiguous. The CDR3 runs to 15 residues. Germline V lookup: CDR1 MNHNS, CDR2 SASEGT. V was clipped by 2 bases and J by 7 bases, with 12 bases between them. CDR3 sequence: CASSEWTVWNSPLHF. The CDR3 coding sequence is TGTGCCAGCAGTGAATGGACGGTATGGAATTCACCCCTCCACTTT.